The clone carrying this T cell receptor (beta chain) has a count of ten or more. This specimen belongs to a study of T-cell reconstitution after alpha-beta-depleted transplantation in children. Unique molecular identifiers were incorporated when the TCRbeta library was constructed. TCRdb re-called the PCR reads through MiXCR, storing one row per CDR3 protein. The sample gives roughly 120,000 distinct CDR3 sequences, 20% to 25% of which show up once; approximately 10% is in the top ten. Material: PBMCs, mostly from graft donor cells, obtained 180 days after TCRalphabeta/CD19-depleted stem cell transplant. This clonotype was sampled from a male patient between 2 and 9 years old who had a stem cell transplant for chronic granulomatous disease, so the T cells may come from the graft donor.

CDR3 residues: CSVRSPLLYEQYF. CDR3 coding DNA: TGCAGCGTTCGGTCCCCACTTCTCTACGAGCAGTACTTC. The rearrangement links TRBV29-1 to TRBJ2-7; D gene unclear. The germline gives CDR1 SQVTM, CDR2 ANQGSEA. V lost 5 bases and J 3 bases, leaving 14 bases between the germline ends. CDR3 size: 13 residues.